The source of this TCR beta chain is a study of T cell clones after liver transplantation. Unstimulated PBMCs were sorted into CD3+CD4+ and CD3+CD8+ populations. Germline-derived CDR1 and CDR2 are PRHDT and FYEKMQ (reference sequence). V lost 6 bases, J lost 3 bases, and 13 bases lay in between. CDR3 length: 14 amino acids. Libraries were prepared by immunoSEQ multiplex PCR; TCRdb keeps only in-frame clonotypes and omits some of them. The sample yields 70,000 to 80,000 clones, more than 90% seen once. This sequence originates from a human donor who received a liver transplant. Sequences were derived from CD4+ T cells from blood, sampled before liver transplant. The chain couples TRBV13 to TRBJ2-3, with D maybe TRBD2 (6 bases). The CDR3 loop reads CASSGRGKTDTQYF. The CDR3 nucleotides read TGTGCCAGCAGTGGCCGGGGGAAAACAGATACGCAGTATTTT. Supplemented by reference TRBV13 and TRBJ2-3, the full variable domain reads AAGVIQSPRHLIKEKRETATLKCYPIPRHDTVYWYQQGPGQDPQFLISFYEKMQSDKGSIPDRFSAQQFSDYHSELNMSSLELGDSALYFCASSGRGKTDTQYFGPGTRLTVL.